Sequencing of this T cell receptor beta chain was carried out in a study of response to subunit inactivated influenza vaccine. Whole-study results and caveats: Researchers suggested that each seasonal influenza vaccination recruits few new T cells.

This CDR3 has 15 residues. The junction had 6 bases not matched to a gene; V was cut back by 6 bases and J by 3 bases. MiXCR, applied by TCRdb to the RT-PCR reads, yields one record per CDR3 protein. The sample consists of a few hundred thousand distinct CDR3 sequences, 14% of them appearing once. There are a few counts of this clonotype. Its target is unknown. Sequenced material: PBMCs from blood, taken 11 to 12 days after vaccination. This sequence originates from a man in his forties or fifties who received an inactivated influenza vaccine. The rearrangement joins TRBV12-3 or TRBV12-4 to TRBJ2-2; 8 positions match TRBD1. The CDR3 loop is CASSRTGKDTGELFF. In DNA form, the CDR3 reads TGTGCCAGCAGCCGGACAGGGAAGGACACCGGGGAGCTGTTTTTT.